This T cell receptor beta chain was retrieved from a study of blood T cell repertoires in COVID-19. As for the study in general: There were acute and convalescent COVID-19 samples, and they came from the United States, Italy and Spain. The cDNA or gDNA used as material had been derived from T cells, B-cell-depleted T cells, or PBMCs.

In germline, CDR1 is LGHNT, CDR2 FRNRAP. V gave up 2 bases and J gave up 0 bases, with 15 bases separating them. CDR3 length: 17 amino acids. In the authors' methods: Estimated nucleated cell counts came from reference gene primer amplification. The table came from immunoSEQ multiplex PCR; TCRdb's copy has only in-frame clones and leaves some out. V, J and clone size were drawn from that table, and D and trimming were deduced from the DNA. This table holds over 200,000 clones, 88% found once. Sequencing used peripheral blood. The sequence derives from a human donor in a cohort sampled during active COVID-19. The chain is built from TRBV12-5 and TRBJ2-3, with a tentative D call TRBD1 (5 bases). CDR3 sequence: CASGLTQQVASTDTQYF. DNA of the CDR3: TGTGCTAGTGGTTTGACCCAACAGGTTGCTAGCACAGATACGCAGTATTTT.